This T cell receptor (beta chain) was sequenced in a study of a mutant IDH1 vaccine in newly diagnosed glioma (dated by TCRdb to about 2021). About the full investigation: Of the 32 treated patients, roughly 60% were male and approximately 40% were female, and the mean age was roughly 38 years. Before enrollment, patients had received standard therapy of radiotherapy alone, temozolomide alone, or radiochemotherapy with temozolomide; most received the combination. Six visits were used for peripheral blood collection: V03 (baseline), V05, V07, V10, V12 and V13. For exploratory analyses, some 24 treated patients had longitudinal TCRB deep sequencing done wherever samples were available. Broader findings and caveats from the paper: Immune responses induced by the vaccine were seen in over 80% of patients across multiple MHC alleles. Changes in the top peripheral T cell clonotypes picked up by TCRB sequencing did not appear to be linked to pseudoprogression. Availability determined which PBMC samples were chosen for TCRB deep sequencing. According to the authors, sample limitations meant that analyses of patient blood samples could not be reproduced.

Relative to germline, V is 0 bases shorter and J is 7 bases shorter, with 11 bases between their ends. CDR1 is given as SGHRS and CDR2 as YFSETQ, both from the germline V gene. The CDR3, from cysteine to phenylalanine, totals 14 residues. Just CDR3 DNA is preserved here, 42 bases in frame from base 1. What this sample's time point label stands for: baseline, week 1 (first vaccination visit). The sample's treatment or condition label is to be understood as: pre-vaccination baseline after standard-of-care therapy. The donors had newly diagnosed IDH1-mutant astrocytomas of WHO grade 3 or 4 that showed loss of nuclear ATRX. The samples were drawn from NOA16, a multicentre, single-arm, open-label phase I trial in Germany that tested a mutant IDH1 peptide vaccine in humans for the first time. Blood drawn at visit V03 was used as the baseline sample for immunogenicity testing. Genomic DNA for TCRB sequencing was extracted from EDTA blood using the DNeasy Blood and Tissue Kit.

This clone was counted once. No antigen is known for it. No qualities accompany the bases; no much larger clone lies one base away. Receptor libraries were prepared by the immunoSEQ multiplex PCR assay. Rearranged TCR beta chain sequences were amplified using the hsTCRB Kit according to the manufacturer's protocol. Sequencing of TCRB libraries was carried out on an Illumina MiSeq. For the original study's pipeline: Demultiplexing, trimming and gene mapping were performed with the kit vendor's proprietary platform. Imported from immuneACCESS, the table was reduced by TCRdb to in-frame sequences with V and J called. These copies leave out some clones; in studies compared against another copy, an unresolved V gene accounts for under half, and the cause of the remainder is not known. That table supplies the V and J calls and clone size; D and trimming were determined from the DNA. A total of just under 95,000 clones appear in this sample, just under 80% of them only once. Clones ranked in the top ten supply 7.5% of the sample.

The clonotype was recovered from a man aged 40-55 years with glioma. This chain is built from TRBV5-1 and TRBJ1-5; perhaps TRBD1 is the D gene, with 5 bases matching. The specimen was PBMCs, collected from a glioma patient treated with radiotherapy, temozolomide or both. The nucleotides read TGCGCCAGCAGCTTGGGGGGGAAAGGCCAGCCCCAGCATTTT. Its translation is CASSLGGKGQPQHF. The entire variable domain, with the stretches around the CDR3 drawn from the reference TRBV5-1 and TRBJ1-5 proteins, is KAGVTQTPRYLIKTRGQQVTLSCSPISGHRSVSWYQQTPGQGLQFLFEYFSETQRNKGNFPGRFSGRQFSNSRSEMNVSTLELGDSALYLCASSLGGKGQPQHFGDGTRLSIL.